These 16 T cell receptor beta chains originate from one sample sequenced in a study of siplizumab effects on memory and regulatory T cells. Assay: immunoSEQ multiplex PCR; the TCRdb copy retains only in-frame clones and omits some. The sample has around 77,000 clones; roughly nine tenths are singletons. The sequenced sample was CD8+ T cells sorted from blood. These receptors were obtained from a human donor in good health.

The chain combines TRBV5-6 with TRBJ2-7, with D tentatively TRBD1 (5 bases). CDR3 length: 13 amino acids. Deletions cut 1 base from V and 3 bases from J, with 8 bases between. Germline CDR1 is SGHDT and CDR2 is YYEEEE. The chain's CDR3 is CASSLTGDYEQYF. In DNA, the CDR3 is TGTGCCAGCAGCTTGACAGGAGACTACGAGCAGTACTTC.

About this clone itself: Germline and junction disagree at one end, which may indicate a read error. The rearrangement uses TRBV7-7 and TRBJ2-7; 7 bases agree with TRBD2. In germline, CDR1 is SSHAT, CDR2 FNYEAQ (reference sequence). The CDR3 contains 17 residues. The CDR3 here is CASSSGPPASGSYEQYF. In nucleotides, the CDR3 is TGTGCTAGCAGCTCAGGCCCCCCGGCTAGCGGTTCCTACGAGCAGTACTTC.

The genes are TRBV27 and TRBJ2-2; 8 positions match TRBD2. J lost 1 base, V lost 1 base, and 11 bases had no gene match. From germline, CDR1 is MNHEY and CDR2 SMNVEV (reference sequence). The CDR3 is 19 amino acids. The CDR3 region has the DNA TGTGCCAGCAGTTTATTCCCAGCGGGGGCCGACTGGAACACCGGGGAGCTGTTTTTT. This encodes CASSLFPAGADWNTGELFF.

This clone was recorded a few times. The rearrangement uses TRBV27 and TRBJ2-3, with 14 bases that match TRBD2. Germline trimming cut 2 bases from V and 4 bases from J; bases unmatched to any gene: 5. Per germline, CDR1 MNHEY and CDR2 SMNVEV (reference sequence). CDR3 length: 17 residues. The CDR3, as DNA: TGTGCCAGCAGTTTACTCGGGACTAGCGGGAGTTCAGATACGCAGTATTTT. The encoded protein is CASSLLGTSGSSDTQYF.

This sequence joins TRBV12-5 and TRBJ1-2; D remains unclear. With 4 bases removed from V and 7 bases from J, the gap between germline ends came to 25 bases. This CDR3 is built from 17 residues. The germline V gene encodes CDR1 LGHNT and CDR2 FRNRAP. For the CDR3, the DNA is TGTGCTAGTGGTTGGGCCCCTCCGGGGTCAGAAGAGACTGGCTACACCTTC. It encodes CASGWAPPGSEETGYTF.

This chain links TRBV7-8 with TRBJ1-2; 8 bases fit TRBD1. V gave up 5 bases and J gave up 0 bases; unmatched junction bases: 5. The germline V gene encodes CDR1 SGHVS and CDR2 FQNEAQ. The CDR3 totals 15 residues. The CDR3 DNA follows: TGTGCCAGCAGCCTATGGACAGGGCCTAACTATGGCTACACCTTC. This translates into CASSLWTGPNYGYTF. Variable domain in full (rest from reference TRBV7-8 and TRBJ1-2): GAGVSQSPRYKVAKRGQDVALRCDPISGHVSLFWYQQALGQGPEFLTYFQNEAQLDKSGLPSDRFFAERPEGSVSTLKIQRTQQEDSAVYLCASSLWTGPNYGYTFGSGTRLTVV.

The rearrangement links TRBV5-4 to TRBJ1-1, with a possible D match to TRBD1 (5 bases). CDR3 size: 14 residues. CDR1 and CDR2 (germline): SGHNT, YYREEE (reference sequence). With 6 bases removed from V and 6 bases from J, the gap between germline ends came to 18 bases. Here the CDR3 reads CASIDPGLGAEAFF. The DNA for the CDR3 is TGTGCCAGCATCGACCCGGGACTTGGGGCTGAAGCTTTCTTT. Supplemented by reference TRBV5-4 and TRBJ1-1, the full variable domain reads ETGVTQSPTHLIKTRGQQVTLRCSSQSGHNTVSWYQQALGQGPQFIFQYYREEENGRGNFPPRFSGLQFPNYSSELNVNALELDDSALYLCASIDPGLGAEAFFGQGTRLTVV.

The chain joins TRBV27 to TRBJ2-1; 8 nucleotides align to TRBD2. The germline gives CDR1 MNHEY, CDR2 SMNVEV (reference sequence). Trimming at V came to 2 bases and at J to 2 bases, leaving 2 bases not matched to a gene. The CDR3 sequence is 15 residues long. This chain's CDR3 is CASSLAGGTYNEQFF. The DNA for the CDR3 is TGTGCCAGCAGTTTAGCGGGGGGCACCTACAATGAGCAGTTCTTC.

This clone is a singleton in its sample. The V call is TRBV2, the J call TRBJ2-7; D may be TRBD2 (6 bases). This CDR3 contains 13 residues. Trimming shortened V by 2 bases and J by 2 bases, and 7 bases separated the two germline ends. Germline-derived CDR1 and CDR2 are SNHLY and FYNNEI. The CDR3 loop is CASSEIAAYEQYF. Here the CDR3 DNA reads TGTGCCAGCAGTGAAATAGCGGCCTACGAGCAGTACTTC.

Only a few counts were recorded for this clone. The chain recombines TRBV6-6 with TRBJ2-7; possibly TRBD2 for D (6 bases). Germline CDR1 MNHNY, CDR2 SVGAGI (reference sequence). The CDR3 runs 13 residues. The V gene lost 5 bases and the J gene lost 3 bases, with 11 bases spanning the gap. The CDR3 coding sequence is TGTGCCAGCAGTGGCGGGGCCTACTACGAGCAGTACTTC. This translates into CASSGGAYYEQYF.

The rearrangement joins TRBV5-1 to TRBJ1-2; D remains unclear. Germline V gene lookup returns CDR1 SGHRS and CDR2 YFSETQ. The V gene lost 0 bases and the J gene lost 4 bases, with 10 bases spanning the gap. The CDR3 runs to 14 residues. The CDR3 here is CASSLVRESYGYTF. Written as DNA, the CDR3 is TGCGCCAGCAGCTTGGTAAGGGAATCCTATGGCTACACCTTC.

The gene calls are TRBV5-1 and TRBJ1-2, with 7 positions matching TRBD1. This CDR3 spans 13 amino acids. Per germline, CDR1 SGHRS and CDR2 YFSETQ. V gave up 3 bases and J gave up 6 bases; unmatched junction bases: 5. CDR3 residues: CASSWPTGDGYTF. DNA for the CDR3: TGCGCCAGCAGCTGGCCCACAGGGGATGGCTACACCTTC.

The CDR3 DNA sequence: TGCGCCAGCAGCCAAACCCCGGGACAGGGTTGGGTGAACACTGAAGCTTTCTTT. Translating gives CASSQTPGQGWVNTEAFF. The J gene is TRBJ1-1, the V gene TRBV4-1; TRBD1 agrees at 9 bases. Looked up from germline, CDR1 is MGHRA and CDR2 is YSYEKL. V lost 2 bases and J lost 0; bases outside the gene matches: 10. The CDR3 loop spans 18 amino acids.

This chain links TRBV5-4 with TRBJ1-6; 7 nucleotides agree with TRBD1. J was trimmed by 6 bases and V by 5 bases; bases with no gene match: 5. CDR1 SGHNT and CDR2 YYREEE come from the germline V gene (reference sequence). This CDR3 contains 14 residues. DNA of the CDR3: TGTGCCAGCAGAGTCACAGGGGCTAATTCACCCCTCCACTTT. Encoded protein: CASRVTGANSPLHF.

V gene TRBV12-5 combines with J gene TRBJ2-7; 9 bases are a match to TRBD2. The junction had 8 bases not matched to a gene; V was cut back by 3 bases and J by 5 bases. The CDR3 is 15 amino acids. Germline assignment: CDR1 LGHNT and CDR2 FRNRAP. CDR3 residues: CASGFSPAGGHEQYF. DNA for the CDR3: TGTGCTAGTGGTTTCTCCCCGGCGGGGGGGCACGAGCAGTACTTC. Together with reference TRBV12-5 and TRBJ2-7, the CDR3 gives the full variable domain: DARVTQTPRHKVTEMGQEVTMRCQPILGHNTVFWYRQTMMQGLELLAYFRNRAPLDDSGMPKDRFSAEMPDATLATLKIQPSEPRDSAVYFCASGFSPAGGHEQYFGPGTRLTVT.

The V call is TRBV14, the J call TRBJ1-2; no firm D call. The CDR3 sequence is 14 residues long. V was clipped by 0 bases and J by 3 bases, with 8 bases between them. From germline, CDR1 is SGHDN and CDR2 FVKESK. DNA for the CDR3: TGTGCCAGCAGCCAAGATCCAGCAGACTATGGCTACACCTTC. Translating it yields CASSQDPADYGYTF.